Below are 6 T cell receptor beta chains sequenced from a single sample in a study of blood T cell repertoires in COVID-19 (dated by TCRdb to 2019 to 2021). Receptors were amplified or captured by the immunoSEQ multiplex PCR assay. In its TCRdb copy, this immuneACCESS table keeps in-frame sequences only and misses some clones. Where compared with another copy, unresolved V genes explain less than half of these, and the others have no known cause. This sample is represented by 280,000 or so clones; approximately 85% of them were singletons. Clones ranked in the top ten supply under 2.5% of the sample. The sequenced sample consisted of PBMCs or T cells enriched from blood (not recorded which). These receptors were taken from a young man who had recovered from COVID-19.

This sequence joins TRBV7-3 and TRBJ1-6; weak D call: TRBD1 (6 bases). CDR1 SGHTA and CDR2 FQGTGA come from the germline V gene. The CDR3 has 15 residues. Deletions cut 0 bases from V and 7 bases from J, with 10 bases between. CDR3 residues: CASSLTPGENSPLHF. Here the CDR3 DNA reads TGTGCCAGCAGCTTAACCCCAGGGGAGAATTCACCCCTCCACTTT.

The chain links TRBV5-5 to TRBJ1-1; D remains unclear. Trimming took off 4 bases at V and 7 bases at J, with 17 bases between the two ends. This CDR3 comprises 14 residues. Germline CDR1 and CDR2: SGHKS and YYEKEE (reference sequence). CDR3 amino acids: CASSVALMNVEAFF. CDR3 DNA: TGTGCCAGCAGCGTAGCACTGATGAACGTTGAAGCTTTCTTT.

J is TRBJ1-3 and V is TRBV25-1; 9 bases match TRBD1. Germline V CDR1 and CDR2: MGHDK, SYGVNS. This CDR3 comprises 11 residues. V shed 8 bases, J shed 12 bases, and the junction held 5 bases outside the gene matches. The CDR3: CASEGQGIIYF. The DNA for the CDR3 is TGTGCCAGCGAAGGACAGGGGATCATATATTTT. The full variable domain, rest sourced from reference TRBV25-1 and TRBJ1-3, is EADIYQTPRYLVIGTGKKITLECSQTMGHDKMYWYQQDPGMELHLIHYSYGVNSTEKGDLSSESTVSRIRTEHFPLTLESARPSHTSQYLCASEGQGIIYFGEGSWLTVV.

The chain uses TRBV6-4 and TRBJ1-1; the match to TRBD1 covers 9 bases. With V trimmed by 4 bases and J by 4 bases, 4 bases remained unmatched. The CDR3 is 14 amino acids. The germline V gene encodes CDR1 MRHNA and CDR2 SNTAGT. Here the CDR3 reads CASSASTGGTEAFF. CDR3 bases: TGTGCCAGCAGTGCCTCGACAGGGGGCACTGAAGCTTTCTTT.

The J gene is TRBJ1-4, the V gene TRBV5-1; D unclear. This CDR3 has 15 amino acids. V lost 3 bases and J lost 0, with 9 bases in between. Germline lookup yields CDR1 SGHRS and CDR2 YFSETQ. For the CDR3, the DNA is TGCGCCAGCAGCTCGGGGAGTTCAACTAATGAAAAACTGTTTTTT. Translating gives CASSSGSSTNEKLFF. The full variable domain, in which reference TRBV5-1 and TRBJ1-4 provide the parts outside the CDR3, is KAGVTQTPRYLIKTRGQQVTLSCSPISGHRSVSWYQQTPGQGLQFLFEYFSETQRNKGNFPGRFSGRQFSNSRSEMNVSTLELGDSALYLCASSSGSSTNEKLFFGSGTQLSVL.

CDR3 amino acids: CASSIDILNTEAFF. The CDR3 coding sequence is TGTGCCAGTAGTATTGACATTTTGAACACTGAAGCTTTCTTT. This chain joins TRBV19 and TRBJ1-1; no firm D call. Germline V gene data show CDR1 as LNHDA and CDR2 as SQIVND (reference sequence). CDR3 length: 14 residues. The V gene lost 3 bases and the J gene lost 0 bases, with 8 bases spanning the gap.